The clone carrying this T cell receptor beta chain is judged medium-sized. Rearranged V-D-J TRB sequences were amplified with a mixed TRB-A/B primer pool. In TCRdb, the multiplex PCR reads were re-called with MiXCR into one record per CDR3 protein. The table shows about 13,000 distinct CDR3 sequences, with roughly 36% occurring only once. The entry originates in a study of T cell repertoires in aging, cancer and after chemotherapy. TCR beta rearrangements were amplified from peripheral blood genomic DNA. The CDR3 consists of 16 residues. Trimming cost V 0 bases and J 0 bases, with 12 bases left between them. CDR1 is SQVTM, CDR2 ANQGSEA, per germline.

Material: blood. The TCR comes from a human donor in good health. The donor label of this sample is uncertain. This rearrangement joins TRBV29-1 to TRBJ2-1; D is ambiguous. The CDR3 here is CSVEDPGTSSYNEQFF. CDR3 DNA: TGCAGCGTTGAAGATCCAGGCACAAGCTCCTACAATGAGCAGTTCTTC.